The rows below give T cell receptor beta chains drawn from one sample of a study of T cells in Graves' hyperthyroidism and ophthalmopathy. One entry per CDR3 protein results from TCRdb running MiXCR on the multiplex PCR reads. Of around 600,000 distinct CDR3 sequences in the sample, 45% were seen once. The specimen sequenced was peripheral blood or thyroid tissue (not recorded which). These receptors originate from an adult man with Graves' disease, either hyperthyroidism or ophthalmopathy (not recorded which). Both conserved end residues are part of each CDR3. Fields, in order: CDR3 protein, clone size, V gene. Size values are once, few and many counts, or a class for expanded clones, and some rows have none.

CDR3aa: CASSPTPGIDNEKLFF
abundance: .
v_gene: TRBV7-9

CDR3aa: CAQGGREGLNTEAFF
abundance: many
v_gene: TRBV2

CDR3aa: CASSEGDAWGQPQHF
abundance: few
v_gene: TRBV2

CDR3aa: CASSLFQGPNQPQHF
abundance: .
v_gene: TRBV7-2

CDR3aa: CSVIPDRANVRTF
abundance: .
v_gene: TRBV29-1

CDR3aa: CAIRPGGRSPLHF
abundance: .
v_gene: TRBV10-3

CDR3aa: CASPPTTNYGYTF
abundance: .
v_gene: TRBV2

CDR3aa: CASSLATGNEQYF
abundance: many
v_gene: TRBV10-3

CDR3aa: CSARQGAEVGNTIYF
abundance: .
v_gene: TRBV20-1

CDR3aa: CSANLAGDQETQYF
abundance: .
v_gene: TRBV20-1

CDR3aa: CSAETGRASEKLFF
abundance: .
v_gene: TRBV20-1

CDR3aa: CSVDEYDEQYF
abundance: many
v_gene: TRBV29-1

CDR3aa: CSARAAQGRNEKLFF
abundance: .
v_gene: TRBV20-1

CDR3aa: CASSLKESGIRYTF
abundance: few
v_gene: TRBV7-9

CDR3aa: CSVAPTGTGDLTEAFF
abundance: once
v_gene: TRBV20-1

CDR3aa: CASSQGGWTEAFF
abundance: few
v_gene: TRBV7-9

CDR3aa: CATTGALNTEAFF
abundance: many
v_gene: TRBV24-1

CDR3aa: CATAGTANSPLHF
abundance: many
v_gene: TRBV10-3

CDR3aa: CASSLGVTNYGYTF
abundance: .
v_gene: TRBV5-1

CDR3aa: CSYLSRGGHSPLHF
abundance: .
v_gene: TRBV20-1